This T cell receptor (beta chain) was found in a study of vaccination and CD4 T cells after COVID-19. Study overall: SARS-CoV-2, HCoV-NL63, HCoV-OC43 and HCoV-229E supplied the overlapping spike peptides used to stimulate cells.

Comment on this clonotype: The target antigen is unknown.

The assay that was used to sequence DNA from cultured CD4+ T cells was the Oncomine TCR Beta short-read assay. TCRdb passed the PCR reads through MiXCR, listing each CDR3 protein once. Among approximately 11,000 distinct CDR3 sequences listed, 25% to 30% were seen once. The treatment is: approximately 11-day PBMC culture with coronavirus spike peptide pools or control peptides (ViraFEST assay). Whole-study findings and limits: Apart from involving relatively few convalescent patients, the work omitted early post-infection timepoints.

The CDR3 runs 14 residues. The V end was cut by 5 bases, the J end by 6 bases, with 14 bases between. In germline, CDR1 is SGDLS, CDR2 YYNGEE. The chain links TRBV9 to TRBJ2-2; D is unclear. The sequenced sample consisted of cultured CD4+ T cells from blood. The TCR sequence derives from a human donor with COVID-19. This CDR3 reads CASRKGLPAGELFF. The DNA for the CDR3 is TGTGCCAGCAGGAAAGGGTTACCGGCCGGGGAGCTGTTTTTT.